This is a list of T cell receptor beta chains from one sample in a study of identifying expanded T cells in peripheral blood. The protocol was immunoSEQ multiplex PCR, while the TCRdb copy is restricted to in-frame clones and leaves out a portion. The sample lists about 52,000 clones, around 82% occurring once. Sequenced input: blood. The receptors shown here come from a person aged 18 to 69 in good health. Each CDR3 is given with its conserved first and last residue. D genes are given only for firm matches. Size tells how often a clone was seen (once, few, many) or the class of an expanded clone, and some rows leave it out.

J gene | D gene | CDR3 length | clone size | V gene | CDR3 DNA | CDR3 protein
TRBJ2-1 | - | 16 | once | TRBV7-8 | TGTGCCAGCAGCCCTGGGGGGTACTCCTCCTACAATGAGCAGTTCTTC | CASSPGGYSSYNEQFF
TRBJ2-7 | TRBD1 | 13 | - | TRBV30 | TGTGCCTGGACTAAGAACCGACAGGGGGGGCAGTACTTC | CAWTKNRQGGQYF
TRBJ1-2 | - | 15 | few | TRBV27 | TGTGCCAGCAGTTTAGGGCAGGGGAGGGACTATGGCTACACCTTC | CASSLGQGRDYGYTF
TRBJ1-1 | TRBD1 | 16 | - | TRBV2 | TGTGCCAGCAAAGGACAGGAAGCAGGACTGAACACTGAAGCTTTCTTT | CASKGQEAGLNTEAFF
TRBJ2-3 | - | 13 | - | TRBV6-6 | TGTGCCAGCAGTGACACTAGGCTAGATACGCAGTATTTT | CASSDTRLDTQYF
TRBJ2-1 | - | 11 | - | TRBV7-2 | TGTGCCAGCAGCCCTATCAATGAGCAGTTCTTC | CASSPINEQFF
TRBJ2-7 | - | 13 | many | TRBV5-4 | TGTGCCAGCAGCTTGGGGGTTAGGGACGAGCAGTACTTC | CASSLGVRDEQYF
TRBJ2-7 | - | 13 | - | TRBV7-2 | TGTGCCAGCAGCTTAGTACCTCGGGACGAGCAGTACTTC | CASSLVPRDEQYF
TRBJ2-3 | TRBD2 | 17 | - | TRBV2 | TGTGCCAGCAGTGCCCGGCTAGCGGGAGATAGCACAGATACGCAGTATTTT | CASSARLAGDSTDTQYF
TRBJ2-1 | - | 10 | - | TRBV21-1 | TGTGCCAGCCGTACTTATGAGCAGTTCTTC | CASRTYEQFF
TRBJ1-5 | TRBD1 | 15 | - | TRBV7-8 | TGTGCCAGCAGCCACAACAGGGGACGGAATCAGCCCCAGCATTTT | CASSHNRGRNQPQHF
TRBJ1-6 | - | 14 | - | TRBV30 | TGTGCCTGGAGTACCGGGACACCTATATCACCCCTCCACTTT | CAWSTGTPISPLHF
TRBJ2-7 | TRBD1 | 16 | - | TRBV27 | TGTGCCAGCAGTTACAGACAGGGCCTATCCCCCTACGAGCAGTACTTC | CASSYRQGLSPYEQYF
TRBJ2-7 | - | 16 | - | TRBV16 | TGTGCCAGCAGCCAATCCGAGCAGGGCTACTCCTACGAGCAGTACTTC | CASSQSEQGYSYEQYF
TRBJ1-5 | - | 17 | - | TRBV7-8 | TGTGCCAGCAGCTCCAACACCGGGACACGAGGCAATCAGCCCCAGCATTTT | CASSSNTGTRGNQPQHF
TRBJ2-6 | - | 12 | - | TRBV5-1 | TGCGCCAGCAGCTTGGAAACCGGCGTCCTGACTTTC | CASSLETGVLTF
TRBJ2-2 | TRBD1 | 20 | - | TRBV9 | TGTGCCAGCAGCGTAGATTCCGGGACAGGGTACCAGTCCGCCACCGGGGAGCTGTTTTTT | CASSVDSGTGYQSATGELFF
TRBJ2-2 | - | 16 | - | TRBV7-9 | TGTGCCAGCAGCGGGCTCCGGGACTCGAACACCGGGGAGCTGTTTTTT | CASSGLRDSNTGELFF
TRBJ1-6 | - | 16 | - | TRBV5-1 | TGCGCCAGCAGTCCACAATGGGGGGGATCGGGTTCACCCCTCCACTTT | CASSPQWGGSGSPLHF
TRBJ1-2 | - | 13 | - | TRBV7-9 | TGTGCCAGCAGTTTTACAAAACCGGCTGGCTACACCTTC | CASSFTKPAGYTF
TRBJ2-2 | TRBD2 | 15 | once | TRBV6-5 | TGTGCCAGCAGTTCCTGGACTAGCGGGACCGGGGAGCTGTTTTTT | CASSSWTSGTGELFF
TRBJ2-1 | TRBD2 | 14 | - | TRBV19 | TGTGCCAGTAGTATTCTAGCGGGAGACTCAGAGCAGTTCTTC | CASSILAGDSEQFF
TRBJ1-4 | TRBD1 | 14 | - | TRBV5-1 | TGCGCCAGCAGCACTGGACAGGTCGATGAAAAACTGTTTTTT | CASSTGQVDEKLFF
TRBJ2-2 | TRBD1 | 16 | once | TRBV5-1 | TGCGCCAGCAGAAAGACAGGGGGACAGGGGGCCGGGGAGCTGTTTTTT | CASRKTGGQGAGELFF